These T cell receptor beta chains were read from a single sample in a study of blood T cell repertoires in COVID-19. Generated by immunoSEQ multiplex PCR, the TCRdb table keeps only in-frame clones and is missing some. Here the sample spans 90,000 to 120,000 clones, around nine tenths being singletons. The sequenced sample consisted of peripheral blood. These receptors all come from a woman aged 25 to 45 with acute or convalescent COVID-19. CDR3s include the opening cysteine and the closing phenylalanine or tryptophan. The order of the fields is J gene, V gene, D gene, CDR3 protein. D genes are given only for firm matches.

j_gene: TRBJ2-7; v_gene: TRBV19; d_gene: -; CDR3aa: CASSVTAAYEQYF
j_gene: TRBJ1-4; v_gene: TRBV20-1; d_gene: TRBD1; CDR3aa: CSASRQGAGFNEKLFF
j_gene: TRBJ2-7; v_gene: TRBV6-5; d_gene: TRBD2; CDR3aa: CASSSGLASYEQYF
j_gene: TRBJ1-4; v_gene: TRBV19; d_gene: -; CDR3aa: CASTSATNEKLFF
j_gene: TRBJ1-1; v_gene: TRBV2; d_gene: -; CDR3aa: CASSVRGDEAAFF
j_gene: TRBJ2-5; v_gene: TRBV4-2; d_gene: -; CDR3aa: CASSQDYRRQETQYF
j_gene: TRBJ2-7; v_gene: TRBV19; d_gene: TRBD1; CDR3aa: CASSTGTGSYEQYF
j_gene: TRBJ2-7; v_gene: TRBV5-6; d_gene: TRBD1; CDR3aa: CASSLGQGASGEQYF
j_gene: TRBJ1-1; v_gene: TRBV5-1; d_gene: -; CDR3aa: CASSLQGPNTEAFF
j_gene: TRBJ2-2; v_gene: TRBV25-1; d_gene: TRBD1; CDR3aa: CASSDLSDRGRVGELFF
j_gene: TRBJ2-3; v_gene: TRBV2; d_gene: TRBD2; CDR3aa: CASAQRENPDTQYF
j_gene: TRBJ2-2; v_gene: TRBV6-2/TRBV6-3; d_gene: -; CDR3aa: CASSSRQSNTGELFF
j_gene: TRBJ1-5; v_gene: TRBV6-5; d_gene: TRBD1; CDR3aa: CASSPGQGFDQPQHF
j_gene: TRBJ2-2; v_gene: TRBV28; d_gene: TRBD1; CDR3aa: CASSRQGARTGELFF
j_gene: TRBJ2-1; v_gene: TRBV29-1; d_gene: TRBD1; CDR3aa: CSVEGYMGQGAYNEQFF
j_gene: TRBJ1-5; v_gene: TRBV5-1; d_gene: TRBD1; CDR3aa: CASSYGTENQPQHF
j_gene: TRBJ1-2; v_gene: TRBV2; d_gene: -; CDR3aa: CASSESYTGSNYGYTF
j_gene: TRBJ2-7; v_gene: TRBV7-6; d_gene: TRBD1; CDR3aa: CASSRGQGAVNEQYF
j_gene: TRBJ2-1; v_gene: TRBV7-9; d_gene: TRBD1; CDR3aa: CASSPRGRRSEQFF
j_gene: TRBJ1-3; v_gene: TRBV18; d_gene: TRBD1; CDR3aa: CASSARGTTGVSGNTIYF
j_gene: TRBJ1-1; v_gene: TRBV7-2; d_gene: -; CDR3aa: CASSLSFGSTEAFF
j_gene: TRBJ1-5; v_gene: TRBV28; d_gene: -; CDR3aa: CASSLTEAGNQPQHF
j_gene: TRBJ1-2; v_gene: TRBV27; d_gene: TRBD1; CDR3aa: CASSFLDRGHGYTF
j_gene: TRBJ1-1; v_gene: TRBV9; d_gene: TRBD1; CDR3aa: CASSADRVVLLNTEAFF
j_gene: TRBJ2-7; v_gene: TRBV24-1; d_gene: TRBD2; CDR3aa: CATSVSGAKAYEQYF
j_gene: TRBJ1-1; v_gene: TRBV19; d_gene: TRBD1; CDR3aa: CASSTRTGGGDTEAFF
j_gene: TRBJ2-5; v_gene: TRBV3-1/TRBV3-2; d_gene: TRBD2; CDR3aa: CASSPPTSKHQETQYF